This T cell receptor (beta chain) came from a study of cytomegalovirus exposure and HLA in healthy donors. Germline V lookup: CDR1 LNHDA, CDR2 SQIVND (reference sequence). This CDR3 spans 12 amino acids. The V and J ends lost 3 bases and 12 bases respectively, with 12 bases between them. Primers included in the PCR were 60 Vbeta and 13 Jbeta primers. Sequencing used immunoSEQ multiplex PCR; TCRdb keeps in-frame clones, though not all of them. This sample has approximately 120,000 clones; roughly 79% occur once, and the top ten carry about 8%. The receptor was isolated from a woman aged 45-59 years in good health and CMV-seropositive. V gene TRBV19 combines with J gene TRBJ1-5; no firm D call. The sequencing input was PBMCs. CDR3 DNA: TGTGCCAGTAGTATTCGCGAACGTAGCCAGCATTTT. Translated, it gives CASSIRERSQHF.